The 9 T cell receptor beta chains given below trace back to one sample, sequenced in a study of blood T cell repertoires in COVID-19. TCRdb's copy holds only in-frame clones and misses some; the assay was immunoSEQ multiplex PCR. The data show about 270,000 clones, 83% seen once. The specimen was peripheral blood. These receptors were collected from a man of 80 years or more with acute or convalescent COVID-19.

V is TRBV5-8 and J is TRBJ1-4; D is possibly TRBD1 (6 bases). This CDR3 has 18 residues. Germline V lookup: CDR1 SGHTS, CDR2 YDEGEE. With 0 bases removed from V and 0 bases from J, the gap between germline ends came to 15 bases. The CDR3 here is CASSLVLQGIATNEKLFF. The CDR3 DNA reads TGTGCCAGCAGCTTGGTACTTCAGGGGATCGCAACTAATGAAAAACTGTTTTTT. The entire variable domain, with the rest obtained from reference TRBV5-8 and TRBJ1-4, is as follows: EAGVTQSPTHLIKTRGQQATLRCSPISGHTSVYWYQQALGLGLQFLLWYDEGEERNRGNFPPRFSGRQFPNYSSELNVNALELEDSALYLCASSLVLQGIATNEKLFFGSGTQLSVL.

V and J are TRBV4-1 and TRBJ1-2; TRBD1 matches 8 bases. This CDR3 is built from 15 residues. V lost 1 base and J lost 8; bases outside the gene matches: 9. Germline loops: CDR1 MGHRA, CDR2 YSYEKL. The CDR3 protein is CASSQASGTGIGYTF. The CDR3 coding sequence is TGCGCCAGCAGCCAAGCAAGTGGGACAGGAATAGGCTACACCTTC.

The chain carries TRBV5-1 and TRBJ2-3; a possible D gene is TRBD2 (5 bases). V shed 5 bases and J shed 1 base, with 20 bases lying between them. Germline CDR1 reads SGHRS; CDR2 reads YFSETQ. The CDR3 runs 17 residues. DNA for the CDR3: TGCGCCAGCAGATCGAAGGAAGGAGTGCGGGGCACAGATACGCAGTATTTT. The encoded protein is CASRSKEGVRGTDTQYF.

CDR3 DNA: TGCAGCGTCGATTCGGGACTAGCGGGGGGGACAAACAATGAGCAGTTCTTC. As protein: CSVDSGLAGGTNNEQFF. J is TRBJ2-1 and V is TRBV29-1; 16 nucleotides agree with TRBD2. Trimming at V came to 6 bases and at J to 5 bases, leaving 10 bases not matched to a gene. The CDR3 is 17 amino acids. Looked up from germline, CDR1 is SQVTM and CDR2 is ANQGSEA.

A single count supports this clone. The rearrangement joins TRBV5-6 to TRBJ2-5; 9 bases map to TRBD1. The CDR3 is made up of 15 amino acids. Looked up from germline, CDR1 is SGHDT and CDR2 is YYEEEE. With 2 bases clipped from V and 5 bases from J, the junction kept 7 bases outside the gene matches. CDR3 nucleotides: TGTGCCAGCAGCTTAGACCGGGACAGGGATGAGACCCAGTACTTC. Its protein is CASSLDRDRDETQYF.

V is TRBV5-8 and J is TRBJ2-7; TRBD1 might be the D (5 bases). The CDR3 length is 12 residues. Per germline, CDR1 SGHTS and CDR2 YDEGEE. V was trimmed by 4 bases and J by 10 bases, leaving 15 bases between them. Here the CDR3 DNA reads TGTGCCAGCAGCCCCCAGGTGGGGCGACAGTACTTC. Protein product: CASSPQVGRQYF.

CDR3 nucleotides: TGTGCCAGCAGCGTCGAGGGACAGGGGGTCCACGAGCAGTACTTC. Translated: CASSVEGQGVHEQYF. This chain links TRBV9 with TRBJ2-7; 11 nucleotides line up with TRBD1. Germline loops: CDR1 SGDLS, CDR2 YYNGEE. The V segment lost 2 bases and the J segment 5 bases; nucleotides outside the gene matches: 6. This CDR3 is 15 amino acids long.

The J gene is TRBJ1-4, the V gene TRBV2, with 10 bases lining up with TRBD1. V lost 6 bases to trimming and J lost 12 bases; unmatched junction nucleotides: 7. The CDR3 spans 13 residues. CDR1 SNHLY and CDR2 FYNNEI come from the germline V gene. This chain's CDR3 is CASRGTGAGELFF. The CDR3 nucleotides are TGTGCCAGCAGGGGGACAGGGGCGGGTGAACTGTTTTTT. Based on the CDR3 plus reference TRBV2 and TRBJ1-4, the full variable domain is EPEVTQTPSHQVTQMGQEVILRCVPISNHLYFYWYRQILGQKVEFLVSFYNNEISEKSEIFDDQFSVERPDGSNFTLKIRSTKLEDSAMYFCASRGTGAGELFFGSGTQLSVL.

The rearrangement links TRBV5-1 to TRBJ2-3; D possibly corresponds to TRBD1 (6 bases). The V end was cut by 0 bases, the J end by 5 bases, with 10 bases between. Germline CDR1 is SGHRS and CDR2 is YFSETQ. The CDR3 has 14 residues. This CDR3 reads CASSLGHREDTQYF. CDR3 coding DNA: TGCGCCAGCAGCTTGGGGCACAGGGAAGATACGCAGTATTTT.